Shown below are 11 T cell receptor beta chains from a single sample sequenced in a study of T cell clonality in common variable immunodeficiency. General study findings and limits: Reportedly, TCR beta sequences from common variable immunodeficiency showed fewer deletions and N-nucleotide insertions.

Sequencing was performed with immunoSEQ multiplex PCR; in TCRdb, only in-frame clones are kept and a portion is missing. The sample is made up of about 25,000 clones, none counted only once. These receptors have no known antigen. The sample comprised peripheral blood mononuclear cells. The receptors here all came from a human donor with common variable immunodeficiency.

At least ten counts were recorded for this clone. The CDR3 goes on 3 residues after the read ends, and that part is filled in from the germline J gene. The chain employs TRBV18 and TRBJ2-5, with 8 bases that match TRBD1. The ends lost 3 bases at V and 4 bases at J; junction bases unmatched: 4. The CDR3 runs to 14 residues. Germline V lookup: CDR1 KGHSH, CDR2 LQKENI. CDR3 DNA, as far as it was read: TGTGCCAGCTCACCTAGGACAGGGCCAGAGACC. The encoded protein is CASSPRTGPET. The whole CDR3 reads CASSPRTGPETQYF.

A word on this clone: Sequencing ends 3 residues short of the CDR3 end; the germline J gene provides the rest. The chain combines TRBV18 with TRBJ2-7; D gene uncertain. The germline V and J ends were trimmed by 6 bases and 0 bases, with 9 bases remaining between them. Germline assignment: CDR1 KGHSH and CDR2 LQKENI. This CDR3 spans 13 amino acids. The CDR3 DNA, read in part, is TGTGCCAGCTCCCCGGCGGCCTCCTACGAG. Protein: CASSPAASYE. The entire CDR3 sequence reads CASSPAASYEQYF.

This clone is medium-sized by share. The CDR3 end is not reached by the read, which stops 3 residues before it; the germline J gene fills it in. V usage is TRBV18 and J usage is TRBJ2-3; 8 bases match TRBD1. Per germline, CDR1 KGHSH and CDR2 LQKENI. CDR3 length: 17 amino acids. The junction had 11 bases not matched to a gene; V was cut back by 3 bases and J by 3 bases. The CDR3 region is CASSPLFGQGGTDTQYF. CDR3 DNA, as far as it was read: TGTGCCAGCTCACCCCTGTTCGGACAGGGAGGAACAGATACG.

Comment on this clone: The observed sequence ends 3 residues before the CDR3 terminus, with the missing tail filled in from the germline J gene. This chain connects TRBV5-6 to TRBJ2-7; tentative D call: TRBD2 (7 bases). The length of the CDR3 is 15 residues. Trimming removed 4 bases from V and 3 bases from J, with 17 bases in between. Looked up from germline, CDR1 is SGHDT and CDR2 is YYEEEE. Partial CDR3 DNA: TGTGCCAGCAGCGGGGGCCGGGGAGGGGGCTACGAG. This codes for CASSGGRGGGYE. The whole CDR3 protein reads CASSGGRGGGYEQYF.

This clone was observed a few times. The CDR3 goes on 3 residues after the read ends, and that part is filled in from the germline J gene. This chain links TRBV7-2 with TRBJ2-7; tentative D call: TRBD2 (7 bases). Germline loops: CDR1 SGHTA, CDR2 FQGNSA. With 2 bases removed from V and 2 bases from J, the gap between germline ends came to 13 bases. The CDR3 consists of 15 residues. CDR3 DNA, as far as it was read: TGTGCCAGCAGCTTACGGGGGGCTTTAACCTACGAG. Its translation: CASSLRGALTYE. The whole CDR3 protein is CASSLRGALTYEQYF. Looking up the rest from reference TRBV7-2 and TRBJ2-7 gives the full variable domain: GAGVSQSPSNKVTEKGKDVELRCDPISGHTALYWYRQSLGQGLEFLIYFQGNSAPDKSGLPSDRFSAERTGGSVSTLTIQRTQQEDSAVYLCASSLRGALTYEQYFGPGTRLTVT.

This clone came up a few times. The read finishes 3 residues shy of the CDR3 end, and the germline J gene is used to complete it. The chain carries TRBV19 and TRBJ2-1; D perhaps matches TRBD1 (7 bases). Looked up from germline, CDR1 is LNHDA and CDR2 is SQIVND (reference sequence). The CDR3 loop spans 14 amino acids. Between the trimmed V and J ends, which lost 7 bases and 8 bases, there was a span of 18 bases. The sequenced CDR3 bases are TGTGCCAGTACTGCAGGGGGGCCATGGGATGAG. Translating gives CASTAGGPWDE. The entire CDR3 is CASTAGGPWDEQFF.

Details on this clone: The sequence runs out 3 residues before the end of the CDR3; the remainder is reconstructed from the germline J gene. The V gene is TRBV19, the J gene TRBJ1-5; weak D call: TRBD1 (5 bases). Germline CDR1 LNHDA, CDR2 SQIVND (reference sequence). The CDR3 runs 16 residues. V gave up 1 base and J gave up 2 bases, with 12 bases separating them. The chain's CDR3 is CASSIGQGGGNQPQHF. The CDR3 bases that were read are TGTGCCAGTAGTATAGGGCAGGGCGGTGGCAATCAGCCC.

In its sample, this clone was seen many times. The read finishes 3 residues shy of the CDR3 end, and the germline J gene is used to complete it. The chain has TRBV11-2 and TRBJ1-1; TRBD1 agrees at 7 bases. In germline, CDR1 is SGHAT, CDR2 FQNNGV. Trimming took 1 base from V and 7 from J; bases not matched to a gene: 3. This CDR3 is built from 13 residues. CDR3 DNA, as far as it was read: TGTGCCAGCAGCTTAGGGACAGGCCTTGAA. Its protein product is CASSLGTGLE. The full CDR3 protein reads CASSLGTGLEAFF.

Points on this clone: The observed sequence ends 3 residues before the CDR3 terminus, with the missing tail filled in from the germline J gene. The chain is built from TRBV5-1 and TRBJ2-7; 9 nucleotides align to TRBD2. Unmatched junction bases numbered 4, after V lost 1 base and J lost 2 bases. Germline lookup yields CDR1 SGHRS and CDR2 YFSETQ. The length of the CDR3 is 15 residues. CDR3 bases read: TGCGCCAGCAGCTTGAGCGGGAGGATCGCCTACGAG. Translation: CASSLSGRIAYE. The CDR3 as a whole reads CASSLSGRIAYEQYF.

This clone was counted a few times. The CDR3 protein is CASSVSGGEQYF. The CDR3 bases that were read are TGTGCCAGCAGTGTATCGGGTGGCGAG. This rearrangement joins TRBV2 to TRBJ2-7; no definite D call. Sequencing ends 3 residues short of the CDR3 end; the germline J gene provides the rest. This CDR3 spans 12 amino acids. V lost 4 bases to trimming and J lost 6 bases, with 10 bases between them. In germline, CDR1 is SNHLY, CDR2 FYNNEI.

This clone has more than one count but fewer than ten. The read falls 3 residues short of the CDR3 end, and the missing part is taken from the germline J gene. This sequence joins TRBV11-3 and TRBJ2-7; 8 bases agree with TRBD1. This CDR3 contains 14 residues. Per the germline V gene, CDR1 is SGHNT and CDR2 is YENEEA. Unmatched junction bases numbered 2, after V lost 1 base and J lost 3 bases. The CDR3 loop reads CASSLGGQGYEQYF. Partial CDR3 DNA: TGTGCCAGCAGCTTAGGCGGACAGGGCTACGAG.